This T cell receptor (beta chain) stems from a study of regulatory T cells in long-lasting Graves disease. Time point: newly diagnosed GD, antithyroid drugs for less than 3 months. From RNA extracted from PBMCs, the TCR library was made. According to the study, TCR beta libraries were built with iRepertoire HTBI primers and CDR3-region Arm-PCR. TCRdb itself ran the multiplex PCR reads through MiXCR, one entry per CDR3 protein. The sample lists 450,000 to 600,000 distinct CDR3 sequences, about 16% occurring once. Turning to this clonotype: Since a much larger clone is just one base distant, this may be a read error.

The trim removed 5 bases at V and 7 bases at J, leaving 11 bases unmatched. In germline, CDR1 is MDHEN, CDR2 SYDVKM. There are 16 residues in the CDR3. These data are also associated with another study on T cells in Graves' hyperthyroidism and ophthalmopathy.

The rearrangement uses TRBV28 and TRBJ2-2, with 9 bases lining up with TRBD1. Sequencing was performed on peripheral blood mononuclear cells (PBMCs), taken at new diagnosis, from a patient treated with antithyroid drugs. The clonotype comes from a middle-aged man with Graves disease. CDR3 nucleotides: TGTGCCAGCAGTAACATGCGGACAGGGGACATCGGGGAGCTGTTTTTT. Amino acid sequence: CASSNMRTGDIGELFF.